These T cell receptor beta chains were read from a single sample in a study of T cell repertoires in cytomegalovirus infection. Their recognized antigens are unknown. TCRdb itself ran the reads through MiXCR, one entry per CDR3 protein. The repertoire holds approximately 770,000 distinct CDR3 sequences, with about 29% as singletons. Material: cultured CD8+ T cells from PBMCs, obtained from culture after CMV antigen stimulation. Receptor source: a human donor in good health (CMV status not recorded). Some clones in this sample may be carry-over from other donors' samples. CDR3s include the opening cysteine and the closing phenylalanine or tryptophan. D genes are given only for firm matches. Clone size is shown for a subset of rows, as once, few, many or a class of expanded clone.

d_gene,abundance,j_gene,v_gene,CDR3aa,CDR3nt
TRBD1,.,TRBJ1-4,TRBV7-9,CASSLGQLNEKLFF,TGTGCCAGCAGCCTGGGACAGTTAAATGAAAAACTGTTTTTT
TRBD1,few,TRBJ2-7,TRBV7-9,CASSSPSGTDYEQYF,TGTGCCAGCAGCTCCCCCTCCGGGACAGACTACGAGCAGTACTTC
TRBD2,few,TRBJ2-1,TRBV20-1,CSAERGGSPYNEQFF,TGCAGTGCGGAGCGGGGGGGGAGTCCCTACAATGAGCAGTTCTTC
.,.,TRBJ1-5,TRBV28,CASSRGGQPQHF,TGTGCCAGCAGCCGGGGGGGTCAGCCCCAGCATTTT
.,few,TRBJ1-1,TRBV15,CATSRDGNEEAFF,TGTGCCACCAGCAGAGATGGCAATGAGGAAGCTTTCTTT
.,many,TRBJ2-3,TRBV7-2,CASSPKGTDTQYF,TGTGCCAGCAGCCCAAAGGGAACAGATACGCAGTATTTT
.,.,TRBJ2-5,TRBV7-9,CASSSSPNGQETQYF,TGTGCCAGCTCATCCAGCCCCAACGGGCAAGAGACCCAGTACTTC
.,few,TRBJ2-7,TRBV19,CATSPRGGSYEQYF,TGTGCCACCTCACCGAGGGGGGGCTCCTACGAGCAGTACTTC
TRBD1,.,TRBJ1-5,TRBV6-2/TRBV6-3,CASSWDSENQPQHF,TGTGCCAGCAGCTGGGACAGCGAGAATCAGCCCCAGCATTTT
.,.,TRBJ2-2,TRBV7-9,CASSSETVNTGELFF,TGTGCCAGCAGCTCTGAGACGGTGAACACCGGGGAGCTGTTTTTT
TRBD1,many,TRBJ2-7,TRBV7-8,CASKPGQSYEQYF,TGTGCCAGCAAACCGGGACAGTCCTACGAGCAGTACTTC
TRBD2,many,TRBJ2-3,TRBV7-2,CASSLAYLRRGGRTDTQYF,TGTGCCAGCAGCTTAGCGTATTTACGGCGGGGGGGCCGAACAGATACGCAGTATTTT
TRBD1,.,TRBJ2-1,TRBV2,CASSAWGQESSYNEQFF,TGTGCCAGCAGTGCCTGGGGACAGGAAAGCTCCTACAATGAGCAGTTCTTC
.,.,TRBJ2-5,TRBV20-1,CSALSRLDFGETQYF,TGCAGTGCCCTTAGTCGGTTGGACTTCGGGGAGACCCAGTACTTC
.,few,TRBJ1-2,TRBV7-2,CASSLVTAYGYTF,TGTGCCAGCAGCTTAGTTACAGCCTATGGCTACACCTTC
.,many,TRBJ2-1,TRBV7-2,CATPVGGGRYNEQFF,TGTGCCACCCCGGTAGGGGGGGGGCGTTACAATGAGCAGTTCTTC
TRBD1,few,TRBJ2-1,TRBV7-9,CASSHQAGQGRNEQFF,TGTGCCAGCAGCCATCAAGCGGGACAGGGACGCAATGAGCAGTTCTTC
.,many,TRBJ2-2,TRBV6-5,CASSYAGRAGELFF,TGTGCCAGCAGTTACGCAGGGAGAGCCGGGGAGCTGTTTTTT
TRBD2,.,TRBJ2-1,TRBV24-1,CATRGLAANNFNEQFF,TGTGCCACCAGGGGACTAGCGGCTAACAACTTCAATGAGCAGTTCTTC
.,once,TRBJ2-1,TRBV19,CASSIGDQYNEQFF,TGTGCCAGTAGTATAGGGGATCAGTACAATGAGCAGTTCTTC
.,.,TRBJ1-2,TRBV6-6,CASHLRASPVGYTF,TGTGCCAGCCACCTCAGGGCATCGCCGGTAGGCTACACCTTC
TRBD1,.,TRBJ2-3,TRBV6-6,CASRDRGTQYF,TGTGCCAGCAGAGACAGGGGTACGCAGTATTTT
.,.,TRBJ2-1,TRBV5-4,CASSLYGGPYNEQFF,TGTGCCAGCAGCTTGTACGGTGGTCCCTACAATGAGCAGTTCTTC
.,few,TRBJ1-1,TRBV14,CASSQLMVTEAFF,TGTGCCAGCAGCCAACTGATGGTGACTGAAGCTTTCTTT
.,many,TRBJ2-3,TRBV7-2,CASSFGRSADTQYF,TGTGCCAGCAGCTTCGGCAGGAGCGCAGATACGCAGTATTTT